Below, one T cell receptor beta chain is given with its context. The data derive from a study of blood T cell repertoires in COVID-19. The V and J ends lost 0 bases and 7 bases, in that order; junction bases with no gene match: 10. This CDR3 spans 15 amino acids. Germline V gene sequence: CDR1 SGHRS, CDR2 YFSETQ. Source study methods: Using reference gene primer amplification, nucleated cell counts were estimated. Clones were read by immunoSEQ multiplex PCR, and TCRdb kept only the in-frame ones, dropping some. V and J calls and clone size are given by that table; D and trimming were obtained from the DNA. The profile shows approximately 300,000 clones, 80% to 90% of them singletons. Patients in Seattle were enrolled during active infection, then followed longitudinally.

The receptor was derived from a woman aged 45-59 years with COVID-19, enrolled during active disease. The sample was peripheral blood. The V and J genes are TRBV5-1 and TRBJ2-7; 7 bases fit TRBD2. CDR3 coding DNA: TGCGCCAGCAGCTTGGCCGAAGCGTCCGGGGGGGAGCAGTACTTC. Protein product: CASSLAEASGGEQYF.